The present T cell receptor (beta chain) was sequenced within a study of shared clonotypes between healthy human individuals. Profiled with immunoSEQ multiplex PCR; TCRdb holds only in-frame clones, not every one. The profile covers some 1 million clones, with roughly 70% appearing a single time and roughly 1.5% taken by the ten largest. Germline V CDR1 and CDR2: SGHTA, FQGNSA. Trimming took 4 bases from V and 0 from J; bases not matched to a gene: 4. The length of the CDR3 is 15 residues. Subsets obtained from CD4+ cells comprised CD45RA+ naive and CD45RA-negative memory cells. The clonotype was recovered from a young man in good health. The rearrangement links TRBV7-2 to TRBJ2-7; TRBD1 matches at 9 bases. The sequencing sample was made of memory CD4+ T cells sorted from blood. The subset here: CD45RA-negative fraction. CDR3 sequence: CASSSRTGVSYEQYF. As DNA, the CDR3 is TGTGCCAGCAGCTCTCGGACAGGGGTCTCCTACGAGCAGTACTTC. The variable domain in full, with the rest retrieved from reference TRBV7-2 and TRBJ2-7, is GAGVSQSPSNKVTEKGKDVELRCDPISGHTALYWYRQSLGQGLEFLIYFQGNSAPDKSGLPSDRFSAERTGGSVSTLTIQRTQQEDSAVYLCASSSRTGVSYEQYFGPGTRLTVT.